The clone carrying this TCR beta chain was recorded many times. The antigen remains undetermined. The data originate from a study of blood T cells in healthy people across ages. Overall study findings and caveats: Whereas aged donors had fewer naive CD4+ cells, long-lived donors had more of them and higher diversity. Unsorted PBMC material precluded a definitive naive versus antigen-experienced comparison. Older age went with lower TCR beta diversity per million T cells, in a roughly linear way.

The V gene lost 0 bases and the J gene lost 2 bases, with 10 bases spanning the gap. From germline, CDR1 is SGHTA and CDR2 FQGTGA. The CDR3 runs to 15 residues. Then a second PCR, running roughly 7 to 11 cycles, was carried out with a sample-barcoded 5' primer and a J-beta primer mix. MiXCR, applied by TCRdb to the 5' RACE reads, yields one record per CDR3 protein. Among approximately 700,000 distinct CDR3 sequences listed, less than 40% were seen once. This receptor was identified in a woman of 80 years or more in good health. The chain is built from TRBV7-3 and TRBJ1-2; D may be TRBD1 (5 bases). The sequenced sample was blood. The CDR3 DNA reads as TGTGCCAGCAGCTTAACCGGGCAGGGAAACTATGGCTACACCTTC. The encoded protein is CASSLTGQGNYGYTF.